The 8 T cell receptor beta chains below come from one sample, sequenced in a study of blood T cell repertoires in COVID-19. Only in-frame clones appear in the TCRdb table, and some are missing; sequencing was by immunoSEQ multiplex PCR. Of roughly 350,000 clones in the sample, roughly 90% were seen once. Sequenced material: peripheral blood. These receptors were collected from a woman in her 50s with active or convalescent COVID-19.

In this sample, this clone turned up a few times. This chain links TRBV4-2 with TRBJ2-3; 7 bases align to TRBD2. This CDR3 region has 15 residues. Per germline, CDR1 LGHNA and CDR2 YNFKEQ. Trimming at V came to 1 base and at J to 2 bases, leaving 3 bases not matched to a gene. The DNA of the CDR3 is TGTGCCAGCAGCCAAGTAGAGCGGGACACAGATACGCAGTATTTT. It yields the protein CASSQVERDTDTQYF.

The gene calls are TRBV28 and TRBJ1-4, with 9 bases fitting TRBD1. This CDR3 region has 15 residues. Germline CDR1 MDHEN, CDR2 SYDVKM. The J segment lost 8 bases and the V segment lost 4 bases, leaving 8 bases of the junction unmatched. The CDR3 region has the DNA TGTGCCAGCAGTTCCCGGACAGGGGCCTTAGAAAAACTGTTTTTT. Translation gives CASSSRTGALEKLFF.

This sequence joins TRBV15 and TRBJ1-3, with 7 bases lining up with TRBD1. J gave up 2 bases and V 0 bases, and 7 bases lay outside the gene matches. This CDR3 region has 17 residues. Germline V gene sequence: CDR1 LNHNV, CDR2 YYDKDF (reference sequence). This chain's CDR3 is CATSRDQEGAAGNTIYF. CDR3 bases: TGTGCCACCAGCAGAGATCAGGAGGGGGCGGCTGGAAACACCATATATTTT. Full variable domain (remainder filled in from reference TRBV15 and TRBJ1-3): DAMVIQNPRYQVTQFGKPVTLSCSQTLNHNVMYWYQQKSSQAPKLLFHYYDKDFNNEADTPDNFQSRRPNTSFCFLDIRSPGLGDTAMYLCATSRDQEGAAGNTIYFGEGSWLTVV.

Only one count was recorded for this clone. This chain uses TRBV12-3 or TRBV12-4 with TRBJ1-2; D unclear. There are 12 residues in the CDR3. Trimming removed 3 bases at V and 8 bases at J, with 10 bases between. The CDR3 spells CASSFMTNGYTF. The CDR3 coding sequence is TGTGCCAGCAGTTTTATGACAAACGGCTACACCTTC.

The chain links TRBV28 to TRBJ2-7, with 8 bases identical to TRBD2. The germline gives CDR1 MDHEN, CDR2 SYDVKM. The CDR3 is made up of 14 amino acids. After removal of 6 bases from V and 4 bases from J, the junction contained 8 bases not matched to a gene. The CDR3 DNA follows: TGTGCCAGCAGGTCCGGGACTAGTCGTTACGAGCAGTACTTC. Translation gives CASRSGTSRYEQYF.

V and J are TRBV28 and TRBJ2-2, with D perhaps matching TRBD2 (6 bases). The CDR3 length is 14 residues. V was clipped by 4 bases and J by 5 bases, with 11 bases between them. Germline V gene lookup returns CDR1 MDHEN and CDR2 SYDVKM. This CDR3 reads CASSSPGRTGELFF. CDR3 coding DNA: TGTGCCAGCAGTTCGCCAGGGAGGACCGGGGAGCTGTTTTTT.

The chain links TRBV6-5 to TRBJ1-1; 7 nucleotides match TRBD1. The V gene's germline CDR1 is MNHEY and CDR2 SVGAGI. V lost 5 bases to trimming and J lost 0 bases; unmatched junction nucleotides: 3. The CDR3 extends over 14 amino acids. In DNA, the CDR3 is TGTGCCAGCAGTCGAGGGGGCATGAACACTGAAGCTTTCTTT. Its protein product is CASSRGGMNTEAFF.

This chain uses TRBV29-1 with TRBJ2-1, with D perhaps TRBD1 (6 bases). The CDR3 has 11 amino acids. Per germline, CDR1 SQVTM and CDR2 ANQGSEA. V shed 7 bases and J shed 8 bases, with 12 bases lying between them. The chain's CDR3 is CSAIRGYEQFF. CDR3 nucleotide sequence: TGCAGCGCTATCAGGGGTTATGAGCAGTTCTTC.